This T cell receptor beta chain stems from a study of cytomegalovirus exposure and HLA in healthy donors. Study-wide points: Upon later analysis, TCR association rates were observed to vary by HLA locus, being highest for DRB1 and lowest for HLA-C. Evidence from a later analysis indicated that most CMV-associated TCR beta chains looked HLA-restricted.

Concerning this clone itself: Its antigen is undetermined.

13 Jbeta primers and 60 Vbeta primers were used for the PCR. TCRdb keeps only in-frame clones here, not all; method: immunoSEQ multiplex PCR. Of some 140,000 clones listed, more than 75% are singletons. The TCR originated in a man between 25 and 39 years old in good health and CMV-seropositive. The sample comprised PBMCs.

CDR3 region: CASSVADYNYGYTF. CDR3 sequence (DNA): TGTGCCAGCAGCGTCGCAGACTACAACTATGGCTACACCTTC. This chain joins TRBV9 and TRBJ1-2; D unresolved. This CDR3 has 14 residues. Trimming left V 2 bases short and J 2 bases short, with 10 bases between. Germline V CDR1 and CDR2: SGDLS, YYNGEE.